This T cell receptor (beta chain) is from a study of tumor and adjacent non-tumor tissue in lung cancer. For the study at large: Patients comprised some eleven adenocarcinoma, 2 squamous cell carcinoma and 1 small cell lung cancer. About 4.17 million productive TCRbeta reads were obtained per sample on average.

Germline lookup yields CDR1 SGHAT and CDR2 FQDESV (reference sequence). This CDR3 spans 15 amino acids. In regard to this clonotype: What it binds is unknown. One end of the junction fails to match germline, which may point to a read error.

Broader study findings: Top 100 clones took a larger repertoire share in normal lung. Patients with more diverse tumor TCRs had worse survival.

No cell sorting was done before RNA was extracted from the tissue. More than 3 cm separated this lung sample from the edge of the tumor. The library came from three nested PCR rounds adapted from ARM-PCR protocols. TCRdb re-derived calls from the multiplex PCR reads in MiXCR, one entry per CDR3 protein. The data contain around 74,000 distinct CDR3 sequences, approximately 71% of them singletons. V is TRBV11-1 and J is TRBJ2-7; TRBD1 aligns across 8 bases. The sequencing input was distant non-tumor lung tissue. The receptor was derived from a woman between 45 and 65 years old with non-small cell lung cancer. This CDR3 is CACGSIGSTGDEQYF. The CDR3 DNA follows: TGTGCCTGCGGCTCGATAGGGTCGACAGGGGACGAGCAATACTTC.